This T cell receptor (beta chain) derives from a study of blood T cell repertoires in COVID-19. Study context: The cDNA or gDNA used as material had been derived from T cells, B-cell-depleted T cells, or PBMCs.

This CDR3 has 14 residues. Germline lookup yields CDR1 SGHVS and CDR2 FQNEAQ. V lost 1 base and J 4 bases, leaving 10 bases between the germline ends. Assay used: immunoSEQ multiplex PCR; TCRdb lists only in-frame clones, some missing. The data contain tens of thousands of clones, 70% to 85% of them singletons. This TCR derives from a human donor in a cohort sampled during active COVID-19. What was sequenced was peripheral blood. This sequence joins TRBV7-8 and TRBJ1-2; no definite D call. CDR3 amino acids: CASSLGGVVYGYTF. Written as DNA, the CDR3 is TGTGCCAGCAGCTTAGGAGGAGTAGTCTATGGCTACACCTTC.